The 3 T cell receptor beta chains presented below share a single source sample, sequenced in a study of T cells after yellow fever vaccination. Each CDR3 protein gets one entry after TCRdb re-called the 5' RACE reads with MiXCR. The sample consists of under 700,000 distinct CDR3 sequences, about a sixth of them appearing once. The material was PBMCs, obtained more than 4 days after the first yellow fever vaccination. The receptors derive from a man between 18 and 35 years old who received the YFV17D yellow fever vaccine.

V is TRBV3-1 and J is TRBJ2-7; no reliable D call. The CDR3 runs 15 residues. The germline CDR1 and CDR2 sequences are LGHDT and YNNKEL (reference sequence). V was pared by 4 bases and J by 2 bases, with 15 bases between. As DNA, the CDR3 is TGTGCCAGCAGCCCCCCTGTGGGGAACGCCTACGAGCAGTACTTC. Protein: CASSPPVGNAYEQYF.

The chain is built from TRBV7-9 and TRBJ2-2; 9 bases map to TRBD1. V gave up 2 bases and J gave up 5 bases; unmatched junction bases: 3. Germline V gene lookup returns CDR1 SEHNR and CDR2 FQNEAQ (reference sequence). This CDR3 is 15 amino acids long. The CDR3 here is CASSLNRGLTGELFF. The CDR3 DNA sequence: TGTGCCAGCAGCTTAAACAGGGGGCTTACCGGGGAGCTGTTTTTT.

The rearrangement links TRBV7-8 to TRBJ2-3; 7 nucleotides align to TRBD1. Trimming cost V 3 bases and J 6 bases; bases outside gene matches: 6. The germline CDR1 and CDR2 sequences are SGHVS and FQNEAQ. The CDR3 sequence is 14 residues long. The CDR3 DNA sequence: TGTGCCAGCAGCTTTACAGGGGTCTTCGATACGCAGTATTTT. It codes for CASSFTGVFDTQYF.